The clone carrying this T cell receptor (beta chain) appeared many times. The data were taken from a study of patients and donors after allogeneic stem cell transplantation. TCRdb used MiXCR to reprocess the RT-PCR reads, holding one entry per CDR3 protein. The table includes approximately 160,000 distinct CDR3 sequences, approximately 28% detected once. The CDR3 runs 14 residues. Trimming took 4 bases from V and 4 from J, leaving 14 bases between them. CDR1 and CDR2 from the germline V gene are ENHRY and SYGVKD. The sequence came from a human donor who was either an allogeneic HSCT recipient or a stem cell or donor lymphocyte infusion donor (not recorded which). It is not recorded whose cells these are; they may come from a transplant donor. The V gene is TRBV10-3, the J gene TRBJ2-7; TRBD2 is a possible D gene (6 bases). Sequenced: blood, either unsorted or a sorted T cell fraction (not recorded which). The CDR3 loop is CAISVARGGYEQYF. Written as DNA, the CDR3 is TGTGCCATCAGTGTGGCCCGCGGAGGGTACGAGCAGTACTTC.